These 11 T cell receptor beta chains share one sample of origin, sequenced in a study of blood T cell repertoires in COVID-19. The table came from immunoSEQ multiplex PCR; TCRdb's copy has only in-frame clones and leaves some out. The sample includes hundreds of thousands of clones, less than 90% of them seen just once. Sequences were obtained from PBMCs or T cells enriched from blood (not recorded which). The receptor source for this set is a woman aged 25 to 39 who had recovered from COVID-19.

The chain links TRBV13 to TRBJ2-5; the D gene is possibly TRBD2 (6 bases). CDR1 and CDR2 from the germline V gene are PRHDT and FYEKMQ (reference sequence). CDR3 length: 16 residues. Trimming took off 5 bases at V and 4 bases at J, with 20 bases between the two ends. CDR3 bases: TGTGCCAGCAGCCCATTCGGGTCAGGAGGGGTAGAGACCCAGTACTTC. Translated: CASSPFGSGGVETQYF.

The gene calls are TRBV6-5 and TRBJ1-1; possibly TRBD1 for D (5 bases). CDR1 MNHEY and CDR2 SVGAGI come from the germline V gene. The CDR3 is 13 residues long. Trimming cost V 8 bases and J 7 bases, with 17 bases left between them. The CDR3 nucleotides read TGTGCCAGCGGAGGGACGCAACTGAGTGAAGCTTTCTTT. Translation: CASGGTQLSEAFF.

V gene TRBV10-2 combines with J gene TRBJ2-7; 7 bases line up with TRBD1. In germline, CDR1 is WSHSY, CDR2 SAAADI. V trimming: 7 bases; J trimming: 2 bases; junction bases outside the gene matches: 8. CDR3 length: 14 amino acids. Here the CDR3 reads CASIAGTATYEQYF. CDR3 sequence (DNA): TGCGCCAGCATAGCCGGGACAGCTACCTACGAGCAGTACTTC.

The V gene is TRBV6-1, the J gene TRBJ2-6, with 7 bases aligning to TRBD1. Germline CDR1 reads MNHNS; CDR2 reads SASEGT. The CDR3 has 17 residues. V lost 4 bases, J lost 5 bases, and 11 bases stayed unmatched. CDR3 DNA: TGTGCCAGCAGTGGGACCCGACAGGGCAGGAGGGCCAACGTCCTGACTTTC. Protein sequence: CASSGTRQGRRANVLTF.

This sequence joins TRBV3-1 (or the pseudogene TRBV3-2) and TRBJ1-2; D unresolved. CDR1 is LGHDT and CDR2 is YNNKEL in the germline V gene (reference sequence). The V end lost 1 base, the J end lost 4 bases, and 13 bases lay between the germline ends. The CDR3 runs to 15 residues. The CDR3 is CASSQVGRTIYGYTF. The DNA of the CDR3 is TGTGCCAGCAGCCAAGTTGGGCGCACGATCTATGGCTACACCTTC.

The sample holds a few counts of this clone. This sequence joins TRBV5-1 and TRBJ1-1, with no clear D. V was trimmed by 5 bases and J by 3 bases, leaving 11 bases between them. The CDR3 has 13 residues. Germline-derived CDR1 and CDR2 are SGHRS and YFSETQ. CDR3 bases: TGCGCCAGCAGGTTAAGTCCGGACACTGAAGCTTTCTTT. This encodes CASRLSPDTEAFF.

This chain connects TRBV2 to TRBJ2-1, with D hard to call. The V end was cut by 3 bases, the J end by 0 bases, with 12 bases between. Germline V gene sequence: CDR1 SNHLY, CDR2 FYNNEI. CDR3 length equals 16 residues. Here the CDR3 reads CASSDPTVSSYNEQFF. CDR3 in DNA: TGTGCCAGCAGTGACCCCACAGTCAGCTCCTACAATGAGCAGTTCTTC.

The chain couples TRBV5-1 to TRBJ2-7, with TRBD2 identical over 9 bases. The junction had 10 bases not matched to a gene; V was cut back by 0 bases and J by 6 bases. Per the germline V gene, CDR1 is SGHRS and CDR2 is YFSETQ. There are 16 residues in the CDR3. The CDR3: CASSLAGGLAPSEQYF. The CDR3 DNA sequence: TGCGCCAGCAGCTTGGCCGGGGGACTAGCACCCTCCGAGCAGTACTTC.

The gene calls are TRBV30 and TRBJ2-2; tentative D call: TRBD2 (7 bases). CDR3 length equals 13 residues. Germline-derived CDR1 and CDR2 are GTSNPN and SVGIG (reference sequence). The V end lost 3 bases, the J end lost 6 bases, and 11 bases lay between the germline ends. CDR3 residues: CAWRLGGAGELFF. CDR3 DNA: TGTGCCTGGAGATTAGGGGGGGCCGGGGAGCTGTTTTTT.

The rearrangement joins TRBV30 to TRBJ2-3, with unresolved D. The germline CDR1 and CDR2 sequences are GTSNPN and SVGIG (reference sequence). Trimming removed 1 base at V and 6 bases at J, with 14 bases between. CDR3 length: 14 amino acids. The CDR3 protein is CAWSAWQSKDTQYF. DNA for the CDR3: TGTGCCTGGAGTGCCTGGCAGTCCAAGGATACGCAGTATTTT.

V gene TRBV18 combines with J gene TRBJ1-2; 12 positions agree with TRBD1. The CDR3 contains 15 residues. Per the germline V gene, CDR1 is KGHSH and CDR2 is LQKENI. V lost 0 bases to trimming and J lost 7 bases; unmatched junction nucleotides: 3. CDR3 amino acids: CASSPPGQGAFGYTF. The CDR3 DNA is TGTGCCAGCTCACCACCGGGACAGGGGGCGTTTGGCTACACCTTC.